This T cell receptor beta chain was captured in a study of cytomegalovirus exposure and HLA in healthy donors listed by TCRdb under 2017. Study-level background: A later analysis indicated that the roughly 120 validation repertoires were generated on the platform also employed for the approximately 700 repertoires of the first cohort. High-throughput TCR immunosequencing, statistical association of individual TCRs with disease status, and machine learning were combined to predict cytomegalovirus infection status. The aim of the study was to test whether cataloging public T cell receptors could identify signatures of past pathogen exposure. In addition to the first cohort of approximately 650 subjects, a separate validation cohort of around 110 different subjects was used.

What the study reported, not specific to this receptor: Cytomegalovirus status was reported to be diagnosed by the classifier with high specificity and sensitivity in both the original and validation cohorts. All 120 or so repertoires were used to score co-occurrence in the validation cohort in a later analysis, because that analysis had no HLA typing for the cohort. It was suggested by the authors that the approach could potentially be generalized to other disease states and immunological phenotypes. A total of 164 TCR beta chains were listed by the study as associated with cytomegalovirus. Of the cluster scores, around 95% were above 0 in a later analysis, which found that TCRs clustered in the first cohort also tended to co-occur in the 95 to 150 validation repertoires. Most TCR sequences were seen in very few donors, while some public TCRs were found in many individuals. Three of the identified cytomegalovirus-associated TCR beta chains were confirmed in vitro to be specific for cytomegalovirus antigens.

As concerns this clone: It has no known antigen specificity. Base quality data are lacking; no much larger clone is found one base away.

Based on the germline V gene, the CDR1 and CDR2 sequences are KGHSH and LQKENI. The CDR3 spans 15 residues, from the cysteine through the phenylalanine. Just the 45-base CDR3 DNA is kept, in frame starting at base 1. For this chain, trimming is 5 bases at the V end and 2 bases at the J end, and the number of junction bases without a gene match is 5. The donors were included in the validation cohort of roughly 120 subjects, a group kept apart from the 666-subject first cohort. Library construction relied on the immunoSEQ multiplex PCR assay. Per the source publication's procedure: A statistical classification framework was developed to diagnose cytomegalovirus status using the catalog of TCR beta chain sequences. Drawn from immuneACCESS, this table holds only the in-frame rearrangements with V and J called that TCRdb kept. Clones are partly lost; checked studies trace under half to an unresolved V gene and leave the rest unexplained. The D gene and trimming were derived from the DNA, and the V and J assignments and clone size from that table. In all, the sample holds 160,000 or so clones, and around four fifths of those were seen once. About 2.1% of the sample is in the top ten clones.

This TCR was recovered from a man aged 25-40 years in good health and CMV-seropositive. Sequencing was done on a sample of PBMCs. The rearranged segments are TRBV18 and TRBJ2-7, and TRBD2 aligns with 11 junction nucleotides. CDR3 protein: CASSRISGGAYEQYF. The nucleotides are TGTGCCAGCTCAAGAATTAGCGGGGGGGCCTACGAGCAGTACTTC.